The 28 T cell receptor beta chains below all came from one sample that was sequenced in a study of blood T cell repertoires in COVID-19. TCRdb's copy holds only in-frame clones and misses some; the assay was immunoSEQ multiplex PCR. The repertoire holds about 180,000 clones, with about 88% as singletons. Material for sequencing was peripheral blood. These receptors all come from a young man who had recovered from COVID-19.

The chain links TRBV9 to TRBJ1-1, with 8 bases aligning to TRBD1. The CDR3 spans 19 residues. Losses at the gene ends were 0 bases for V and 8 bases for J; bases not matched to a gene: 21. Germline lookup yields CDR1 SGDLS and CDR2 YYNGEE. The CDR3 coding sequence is TGTGCCAGCAGCGTAGCTACCGAGGATGGGACAGGTCTTCCATGGGAAGCTTTCTTT. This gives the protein CASSVATEDGTGLPWEAFF.

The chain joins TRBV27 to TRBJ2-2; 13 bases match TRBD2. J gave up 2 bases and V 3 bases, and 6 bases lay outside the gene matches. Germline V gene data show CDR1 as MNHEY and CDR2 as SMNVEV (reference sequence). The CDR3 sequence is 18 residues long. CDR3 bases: TGTGCCAGCAGTTTGTTAGGACTAGCGGGAGAAAACACCGGGGAGCTGTTTTTT. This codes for CASSLLGLAGENTGELFF.

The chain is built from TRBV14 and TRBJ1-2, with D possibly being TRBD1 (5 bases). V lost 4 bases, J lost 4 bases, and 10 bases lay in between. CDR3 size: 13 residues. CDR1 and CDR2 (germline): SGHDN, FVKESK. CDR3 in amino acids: CASSPDSLYGYTF. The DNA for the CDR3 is TGTGCCAGCAGCCCTGACAGCCTCTATGGCTACACCTTC.

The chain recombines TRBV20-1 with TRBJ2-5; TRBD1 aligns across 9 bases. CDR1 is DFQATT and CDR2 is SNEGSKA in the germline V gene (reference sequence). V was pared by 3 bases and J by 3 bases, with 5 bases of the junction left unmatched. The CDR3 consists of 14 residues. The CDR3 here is CSASGTGFEETQYF. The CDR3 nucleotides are TGCAGTGCTAGTGGGACAGGGTTTGAAGAGACCCAGTACTTC.

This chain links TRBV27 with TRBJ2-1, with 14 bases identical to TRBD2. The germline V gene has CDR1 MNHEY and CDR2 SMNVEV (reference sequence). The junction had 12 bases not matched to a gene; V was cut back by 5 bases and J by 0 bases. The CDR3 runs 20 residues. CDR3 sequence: CASSRRGLAGGPSSYNEQFF. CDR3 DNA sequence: TGTGCCAGCAGTCGACGAGGACTAGCGGGAGGACCTAGCTCCTACAATGAGCAGTTCTTC.

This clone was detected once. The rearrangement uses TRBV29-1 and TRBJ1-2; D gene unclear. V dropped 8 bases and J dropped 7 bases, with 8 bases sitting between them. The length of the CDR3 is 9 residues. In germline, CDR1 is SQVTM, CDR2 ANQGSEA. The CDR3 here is CSPLRGYTF. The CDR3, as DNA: TGCAGCCCTCTCCGTGGCTACACCTTC. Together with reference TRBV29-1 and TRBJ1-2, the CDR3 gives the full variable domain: SAVISQKPSRDICQRGTSLTIQCQVDSQVTMMFWYRQQPGQSLTLIATANQGSEATYESGFVIDKFPISRPNLTFSTLTVSNMSPEDSSIYLCSPLRGYTFGSGTRLTVV.

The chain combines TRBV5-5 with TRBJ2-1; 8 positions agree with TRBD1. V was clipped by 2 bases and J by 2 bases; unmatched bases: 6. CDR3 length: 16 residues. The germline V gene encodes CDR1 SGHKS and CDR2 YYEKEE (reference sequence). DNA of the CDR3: TGTGCCAGCAGCTTAACCGGACAGGGACCCTACAATGAGCAGTTCTTC. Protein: CASSLTGQGPYNEQFF.

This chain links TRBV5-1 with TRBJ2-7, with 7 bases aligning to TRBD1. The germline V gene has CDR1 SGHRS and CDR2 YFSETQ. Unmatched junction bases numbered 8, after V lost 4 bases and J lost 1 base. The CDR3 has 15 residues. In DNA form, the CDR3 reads TGCGCCAGCAGCCCGGACAGGTGGTCTTCCTACGAGCAGTACTTC. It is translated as CASSPDRWSSYEQYF. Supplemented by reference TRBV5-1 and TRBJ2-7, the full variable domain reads KAGVTQTPRYLIKTRGQQVTLSCSPISGHRSVSWYQQTPGQGLQFLFEYFSETQRNKGNFPGRFSGRQFSNSRSEMNVSTLELGDSALYLCASSPDRWSSYEQYFGPGTRLTVT.

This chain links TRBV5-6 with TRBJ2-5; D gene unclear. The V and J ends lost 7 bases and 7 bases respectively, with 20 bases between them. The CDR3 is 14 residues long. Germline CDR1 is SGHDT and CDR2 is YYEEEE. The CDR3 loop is CASPPGFVRATQYF. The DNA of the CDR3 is TGTGCCAGCCCCCCCGGGTTCGTCCGCGCGACCCAGTACTTC.

CDR3 region: CAWSKQLITDTQYF. CDR3 DNA: TGTGCCTGGAGTAAACAGCTAATCACAGATACGCAGTATTTT. V usage is TRBV30 and J usage is TRBJ2-3; D gene unclear. This CDR3 region has 14 residues. Looked up from germline, CDR1 is GTSNPN and CDR2 is SVGIG (reference sequence). Trimming removed 2 bases from V and 2 bases from J, with 11 bases in between.

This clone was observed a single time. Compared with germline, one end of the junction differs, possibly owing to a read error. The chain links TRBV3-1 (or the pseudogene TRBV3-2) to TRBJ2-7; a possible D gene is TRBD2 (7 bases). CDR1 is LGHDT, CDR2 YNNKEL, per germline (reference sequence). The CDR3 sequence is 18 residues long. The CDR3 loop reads CASSQDRGIGGLSYEQYF. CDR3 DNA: TGTGCCAGCAGTCAAGATAGGGGGATCGGGGGGCTCTCCTACGAGCAGTACTTC.

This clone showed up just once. CDR3 bases: TGTGCCAGTTCAGAAAGGACAGCGAGCTCCTACAATGAGCAGTTCTTC. Translating gives CASSERTASSYNEQFF. V usage is TRBV19 and J usage is TRBJ2-1; perhaps TRBD1 as D (6 bases). This CDR3 region has 16 residues. Germline loops: CDR1 LNHDA, CDR2 SQIVND (reference sequence). The V end was cut by 8 bases, the J end by 0 bases, with 17 bases between.

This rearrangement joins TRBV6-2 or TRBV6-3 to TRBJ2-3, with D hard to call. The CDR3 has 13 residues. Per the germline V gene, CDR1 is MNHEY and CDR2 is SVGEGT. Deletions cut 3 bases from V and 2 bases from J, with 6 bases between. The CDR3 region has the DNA TGTGCCAGCAGTTATCCCAACACAGATACGCAGTATTTT. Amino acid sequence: CASSYPNTDTQYF.

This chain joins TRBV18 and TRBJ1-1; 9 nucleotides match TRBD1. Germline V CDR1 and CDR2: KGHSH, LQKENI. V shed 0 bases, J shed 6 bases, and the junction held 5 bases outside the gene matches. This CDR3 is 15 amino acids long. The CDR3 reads CASSPPHRGLSEAFF. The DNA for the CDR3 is TGTGCCAGCTCACCACCTCACAGGGGGCTATCTGAAGCTTTCTTT.

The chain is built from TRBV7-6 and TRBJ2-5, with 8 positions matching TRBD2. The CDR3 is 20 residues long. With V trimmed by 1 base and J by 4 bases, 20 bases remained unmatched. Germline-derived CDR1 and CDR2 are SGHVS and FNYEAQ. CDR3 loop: CASSLVAFASSGSTRETQYF. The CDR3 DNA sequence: TGTGCCAGCAGCTTAGTCGCCTTCGCTTCGAGCGGGAGTACGAGAGAGACCCAGTACTTC.

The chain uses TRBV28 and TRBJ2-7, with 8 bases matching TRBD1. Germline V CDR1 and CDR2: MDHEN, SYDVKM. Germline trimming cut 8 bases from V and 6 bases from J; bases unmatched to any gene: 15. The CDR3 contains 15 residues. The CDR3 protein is CASRLTQGAVSEQYF. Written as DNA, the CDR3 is TGTGCCAGCCGTCTAACTCAGGGGGCTGTCAGCGAGCAGTACTTC.

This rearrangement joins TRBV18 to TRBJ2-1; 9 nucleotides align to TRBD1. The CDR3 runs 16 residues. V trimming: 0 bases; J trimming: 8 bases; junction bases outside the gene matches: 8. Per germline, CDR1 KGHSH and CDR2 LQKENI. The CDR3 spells CASSPPGTGWKDEQFF. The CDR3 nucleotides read TGTGCCAGCTCACCACCAGGGACAGGGTGGAAGGATGAGCAGTTCTTC. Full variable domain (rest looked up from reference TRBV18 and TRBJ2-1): NAGVMQNPRHLVRRRGQEARLRCSPMKGHSHVYWYRQLPEEGLKFMVYLQKENIIDESGMPKERFSAEFPKEGPSILRIQQVVRGDSAAYFCASSPPGTGWKDEQFFGPGTRLTVL.

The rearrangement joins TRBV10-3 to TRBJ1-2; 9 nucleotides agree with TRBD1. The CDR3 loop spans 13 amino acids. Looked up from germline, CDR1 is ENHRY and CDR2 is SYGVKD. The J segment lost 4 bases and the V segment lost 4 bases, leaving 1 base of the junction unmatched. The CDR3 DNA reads TGTGCCATCAGTGCGACAGGGGGCTATGGCTACACCTTC. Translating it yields CAISATGGYGYTF.

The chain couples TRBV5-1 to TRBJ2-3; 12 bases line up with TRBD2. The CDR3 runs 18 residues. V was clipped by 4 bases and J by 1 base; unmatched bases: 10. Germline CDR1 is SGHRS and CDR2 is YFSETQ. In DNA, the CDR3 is TGCGCCAGCAGCCTTATACCGGGACTAGCGGGTCGCACAGATACGCAGTATTTT. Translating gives CASSLIPGLAGRTDTQYF.

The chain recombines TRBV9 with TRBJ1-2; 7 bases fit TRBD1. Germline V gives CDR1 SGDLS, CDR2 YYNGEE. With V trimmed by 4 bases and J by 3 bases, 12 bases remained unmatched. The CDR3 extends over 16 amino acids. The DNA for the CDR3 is TGTGCCAGCAGCTCAGTCATGGCAGGGGGAGACTATGGCTACACCTTC. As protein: CASSSVMAGGDYGYTF.

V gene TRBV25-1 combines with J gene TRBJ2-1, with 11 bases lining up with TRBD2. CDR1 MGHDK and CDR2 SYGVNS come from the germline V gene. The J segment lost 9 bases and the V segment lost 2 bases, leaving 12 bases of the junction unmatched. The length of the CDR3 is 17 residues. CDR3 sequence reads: CASSEVAPSGRIVEQFF. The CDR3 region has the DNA TGTGCCAGCAGTGAAGTAGCCCCTAGCGGGAGGATAGTTGAGCAGTTCTTC.

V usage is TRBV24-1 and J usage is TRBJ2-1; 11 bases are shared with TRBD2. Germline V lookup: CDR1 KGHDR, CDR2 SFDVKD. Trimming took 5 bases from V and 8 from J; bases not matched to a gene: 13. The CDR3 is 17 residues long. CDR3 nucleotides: TGTGCCACCAGTGCGTCGCTCGGACTAGCGGGTACGCATGAGCAGTTCTTC. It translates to CATSASLGLAGTHEQFF.

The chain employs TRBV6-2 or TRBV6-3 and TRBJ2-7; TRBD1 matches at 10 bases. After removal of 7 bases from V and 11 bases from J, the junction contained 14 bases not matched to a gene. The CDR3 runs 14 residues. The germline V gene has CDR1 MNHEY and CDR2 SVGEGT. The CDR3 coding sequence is TGTGCCAGCATCCCGGGACAGGGGTACGGTAAGGAGTACTTC. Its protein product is CASIPGQGYGKEYF.

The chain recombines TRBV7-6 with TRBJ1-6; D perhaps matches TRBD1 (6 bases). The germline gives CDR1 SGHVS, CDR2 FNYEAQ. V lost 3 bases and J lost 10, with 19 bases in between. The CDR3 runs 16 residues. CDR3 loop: CASSLGAAGEISPLHF. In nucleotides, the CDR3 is TGTGCCAGCAGCTTGGGTGCGGCAGGGGAAATCTCACCCCTCCACTTT. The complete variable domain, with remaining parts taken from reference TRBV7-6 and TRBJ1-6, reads GAGVSQSPRYKVTKRGQDVALRCDPISGHVSLYWYRQALGQGPEFLTYFNYEAQQDKSGLPNDRFSAERPEGSISTLTIQRTEQRDSAMYRCASSLGAAGEISPLHFGNGTRLTVT.

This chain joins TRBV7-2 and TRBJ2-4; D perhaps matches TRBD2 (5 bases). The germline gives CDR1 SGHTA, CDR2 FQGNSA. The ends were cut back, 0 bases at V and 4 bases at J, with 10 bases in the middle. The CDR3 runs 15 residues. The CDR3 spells CASSLAGGWKNIQYF. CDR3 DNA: TGTGCCAGCAGCTTAGCTGGAGGTTGGAAAAACATTCAGTACTTC.

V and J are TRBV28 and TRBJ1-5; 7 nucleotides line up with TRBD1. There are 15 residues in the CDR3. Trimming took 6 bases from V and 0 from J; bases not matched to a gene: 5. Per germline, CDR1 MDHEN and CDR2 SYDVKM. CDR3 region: CASRTGLYSNQPQHF. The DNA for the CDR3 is TGTGCCAGCAGGACAGGGCTATATAGCAATCAGCCCCAGCATTTT.

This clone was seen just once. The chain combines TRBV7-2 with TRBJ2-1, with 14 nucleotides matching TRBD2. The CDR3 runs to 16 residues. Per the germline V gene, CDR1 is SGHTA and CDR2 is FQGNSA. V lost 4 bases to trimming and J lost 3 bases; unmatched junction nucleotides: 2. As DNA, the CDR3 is TGTGCCAGCAGCTCGGGACTAGCGGGGGTCTACAATGAGCAGTTCTTC. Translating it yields CASSSGLAGVYNEQFF.

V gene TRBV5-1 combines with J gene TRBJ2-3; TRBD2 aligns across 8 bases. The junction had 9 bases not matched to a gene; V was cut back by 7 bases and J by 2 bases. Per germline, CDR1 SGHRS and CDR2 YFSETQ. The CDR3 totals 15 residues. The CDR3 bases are TGCGCCAGCTCCCTAGCGGGCCGGGACACAGATACGCAGTATTTT. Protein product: CASSLAGRDTDTQYF.